This paragraph reports one T cell receptor beta chain. Sequencing used immunoSEQ multiplex PCR; TCRdb keeps in-frame clones, though not all of them. The table lists hundreds of thousands of clones, more than 70% of them singletons, with 10% to 12% in the top ten. This CDR3 spans 15 amino acids. The V end was cut by 7 bases, the J end by 0 bases, with 13 bases between. In germline, CDR1 is ENHRY, CDR2 SYGVKD. This sample is part of a study of cytotoxic CD8 clonotypes in ibrutinib-treated CLL. The chain is built from TRBV10-3 and TRBJ2-1, with D possibly called TRBD1 or TRBD2 (5 bases each). The receptor was isolated from a human donor with chronic lymphocytic leukemia. Here the sequenced sample was PBMCs, taken after 12 months of ibrutinib treatment. This CDR3 reads CAIIEPGGSYNEQFF. CDR3 sequence (DNA): TGTGCCATCATCGAACCTGGGGGCTCCTACAATGAGCAGTTCTTC.